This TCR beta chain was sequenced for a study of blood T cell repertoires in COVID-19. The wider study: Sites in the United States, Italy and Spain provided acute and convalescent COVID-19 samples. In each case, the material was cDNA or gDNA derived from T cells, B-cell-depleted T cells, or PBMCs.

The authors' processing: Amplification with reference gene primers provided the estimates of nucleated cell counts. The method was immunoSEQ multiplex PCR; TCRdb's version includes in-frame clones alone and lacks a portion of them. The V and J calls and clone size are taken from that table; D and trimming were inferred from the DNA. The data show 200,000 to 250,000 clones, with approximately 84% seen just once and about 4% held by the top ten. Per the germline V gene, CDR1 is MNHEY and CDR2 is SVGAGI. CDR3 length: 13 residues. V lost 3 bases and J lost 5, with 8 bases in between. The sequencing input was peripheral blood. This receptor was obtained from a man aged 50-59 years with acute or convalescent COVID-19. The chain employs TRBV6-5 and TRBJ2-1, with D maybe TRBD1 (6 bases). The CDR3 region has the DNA TGTGCCAGCAGTTATTGGACAGACAATGAGCAGTTCTTC. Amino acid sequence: CASSYWTDNEQFF.